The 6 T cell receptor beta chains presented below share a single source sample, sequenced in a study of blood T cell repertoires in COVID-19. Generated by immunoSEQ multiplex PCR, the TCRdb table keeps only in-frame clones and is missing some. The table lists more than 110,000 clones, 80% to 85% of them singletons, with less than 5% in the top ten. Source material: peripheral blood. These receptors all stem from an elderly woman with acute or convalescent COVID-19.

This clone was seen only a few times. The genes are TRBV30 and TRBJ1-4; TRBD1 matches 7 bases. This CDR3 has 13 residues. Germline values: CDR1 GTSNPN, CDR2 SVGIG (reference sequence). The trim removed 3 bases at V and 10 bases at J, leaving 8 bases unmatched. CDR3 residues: CAWRLNRGTKLFF. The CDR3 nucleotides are TGTGCCTGGAGGTTAAACAGGGGAACAAAACTGTTTTTT. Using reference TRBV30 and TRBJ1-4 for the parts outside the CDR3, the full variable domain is SQTIHQWPATLVQPVGSPLSLECTVEGTSNPNLYWYRQAAGRGLQLLFYSVGIGQISSEVPQNLSASRPQDRQFILSSKKLLLSDSGFYLCAWRLNRGTKLFFGSGTQLSVL.

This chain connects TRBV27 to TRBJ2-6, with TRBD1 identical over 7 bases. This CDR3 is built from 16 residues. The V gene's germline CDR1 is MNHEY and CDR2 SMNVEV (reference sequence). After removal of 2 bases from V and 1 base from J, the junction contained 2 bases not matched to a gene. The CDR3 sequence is CASSLETGSGANVLTF. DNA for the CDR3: TGTGCCAGCAGTTTAGAGACAGGGTCTGGGGCCAACGTCCTGACTTTC.

Here the CDR3 DNA reads TGTGCCAGCAGCGCCCCGGGAACAGAAATCAACTATGGCTACACCTTC. Amino acids: CASSAPGTEINYGYTF. This sequence joins TRBV7-9 and TRBJ1-2; D is unclear. CDR3 length equals 16 residues. Deletions cut 5 bases from V and 2 bases from J, with 18 bases between. Germline CDR1 reads SEHNR; CDR2 reads FQNEAQ (reference sequence).

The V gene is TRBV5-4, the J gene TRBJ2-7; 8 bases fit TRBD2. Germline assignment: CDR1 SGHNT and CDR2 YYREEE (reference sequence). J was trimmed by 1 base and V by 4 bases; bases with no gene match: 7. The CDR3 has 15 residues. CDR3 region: CASSPGLVRSYEQYF. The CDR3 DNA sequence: TGTGCCAGCAGCCCGGGACTAGTCAGATCCTACGAGCAGTACTTC.

For the CDR3, the DNA is TGCGCCAGCAGCCGACAAGGCTACGAGCAGTACTTC. Translated: CASSRQGYEQYF. The chain uses TRBV5-1 and TRBJ2-7, with unresolved D. Germline values: CDR1 SGHRS, CDR2 YFSETQ. V shed 4 bases and J shed 3 bases, with 8 bases lying between them. The CDR3 is 12 residues long.

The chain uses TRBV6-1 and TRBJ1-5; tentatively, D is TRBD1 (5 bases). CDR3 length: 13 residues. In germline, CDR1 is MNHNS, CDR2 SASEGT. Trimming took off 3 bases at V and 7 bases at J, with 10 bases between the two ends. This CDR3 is CASSDRVRQPQHF. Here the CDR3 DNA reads TGTGCCAGCAGTGACAGGGTGCGCCAGCCCCAGCATTTT.